This entry is about one T cell receptor (beta chain). Its specificity is not known. The data were obtained in a study of cytomegalovirus exposure and HLA in healthy donors. Points from the study as a whole: Prior analysis indicated that the majority of TCR beta V segments exhibited productivity approximately 87% or approximately 30% of the time. A classifier reportedly called cytomegalovirus status with high sensitivity and specificity. The dataset shows that most TCR sequences were rare, while some public TCRs occurred in many donors. Cytomegalovirus association was assigned to about 150 TCR beta chains.

Germline V gives CDR1 WSHSY, CDR2 SAAADI. Trimming shortened V by 8 bases and J by 5 bases, and 11 bases separated the two germline ends. This CDR3 is built from 12 residues. Primers for the PCR totalled 60 Vbeta and 13 Jbeta. Sequenced by immunoSEQ multiplex PCR; TCRdb stores in-frame clones only, minus some. The profile shows 150,000 to 200,000 clones, 70% to 80% of them singletons. The clonotype originates from a woman in her twenties or thirties in good health and CMV-seropositive. Sequenced input: PBMCs. The chain uses TRBV10-2 and TRBJ2-3; weak D call: TRBD2 (5 bases). CDR3 DNA: TGCGCCAGCCTGGGAGTTAGAGATACGCAGTATTTT. It encodes CASLGVRDTQYF.